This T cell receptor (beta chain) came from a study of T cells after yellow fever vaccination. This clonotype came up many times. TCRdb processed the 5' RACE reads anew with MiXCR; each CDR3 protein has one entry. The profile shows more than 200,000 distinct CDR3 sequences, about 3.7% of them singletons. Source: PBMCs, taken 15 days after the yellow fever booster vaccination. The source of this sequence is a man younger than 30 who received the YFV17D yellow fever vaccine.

The CDR3 reads CASSGTTGWNEKLFF. The CDR3 region has the DNA TGTGCCAGCAGCGGGACGACAGGGTGGAATGAAAAACTGTTTTTT. J is TRBJ1-4 and V is TRBV5-5; TRBD1 agrees at 7 bases. The CDR3 runs to 15 residues. The V gene end was trimmed by 4 bases and the J gene end by 5 bases; junction bases not matched to a gene: 8. Germline CDR1 SGHKS, CDR2 YYEKEE (reference sequence).